This entry concerns a single T cell receptor beta chain. These data come from a study of blood T cell repertoires in COVID-19. Overall study: The United States, Italy and Spain were the sources of the acute and convalescent COVID-19 samples. T cells, B-cell-depleted T cells, or PBMCs provided the cDNA or gDNA that served as material.

Clones were read by immunoSEQ multiplex PCR, and TCRdb kept only the in-frame ones, dropping some. The sample lists some 390,000 clones, around 87% occurring once. J was trimmed by 4 bases and V by 11 bases; bases with no gene match: 13. The germline V gene has CDR1 SNHLY and CDR2 FYNNEI. The CDR3 spans 16 residues. The TCR sequence derives from a human donor in a cohort sampled during active COVID-19. Sequencing used peripheral blood. V gene TRBV2 combines with J gene TRBJ1-6; 8 nucleotides line up with TRBD1. The CDR3: CAGRPDRGFYNSPLHF. The CDR3 bases are TGTGCCGGCCGTCCTGACAGGGGATTTTATAATTCACCCCTCCACTTT.